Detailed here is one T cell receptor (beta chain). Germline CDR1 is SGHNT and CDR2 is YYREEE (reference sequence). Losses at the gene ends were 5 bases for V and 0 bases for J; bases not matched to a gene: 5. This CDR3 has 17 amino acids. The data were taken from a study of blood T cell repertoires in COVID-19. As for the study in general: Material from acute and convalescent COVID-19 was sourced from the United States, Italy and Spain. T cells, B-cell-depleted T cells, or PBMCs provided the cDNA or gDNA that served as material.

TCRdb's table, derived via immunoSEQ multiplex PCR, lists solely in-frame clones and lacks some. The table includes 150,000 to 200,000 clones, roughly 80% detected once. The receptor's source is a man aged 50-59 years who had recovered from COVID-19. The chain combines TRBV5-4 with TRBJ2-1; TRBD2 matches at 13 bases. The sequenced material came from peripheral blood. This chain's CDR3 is CASRSGLAGTSYNEQFF. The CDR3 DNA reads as TGTGCCAGCAGGTCGGGACTAGCGGGAACCTCCTACAATGAGCAGTTCTTC.